These 8 T cell receptor beta chains originate from one sample sequenced in a study of cytomegalovirus exposure and HLA in healthy donors (dated by TCRdb to the late 2010s). Libraries were constructed by the immunoSEQ multiplex PCR assay. For the multiplex PCR, a mixture combining 60 forward primers for TCR Vbeta segments and 13 reverse primers for TCR Jbeta segments was used. TCRdb's version of the immuneACCESS table is confined to in-frame rearrangements and falls short of the full clone set. An unresolved V gene accounts for under half of the shortfall where checked; the remainder is of unknown origin. In all, the sample holds approximately 150,000 clones, and around 79% of those were seen once. The top ten hold around 6.5% of the sample. Material: PBMCs. These receptor sequences come from a man in his fifties in good health and CMV-seropositive.

Here the CDR3 DNA reads TGCGCCAGCAGCCAAGTTCTTCTGACAGGGGCGAACACCGGGGAGCTGTTTTTT. Amino acid sequence: CASSQVLLTGANTGELFF. The chain is built from TRBV4-1 and TRBJ2-2, with TRBD1 identical over 8 bases. V lost 1 base, J lost 0 bases, and 7 bases stayed unmatched. This CDR3 is 18 amino acids long. Germline lookup yields CDR1 MGHRA and CDR2 YSYEKL.

The CDR3 reads CAGRGYGYTF. CDR3 DNA sequence: TGTGCCGGCCGGGGGTATGGCTACACCTTC. This chain uses TRBV6-6 with TRBJ1-2; D may be TRBD1 (5 bases). Trimming cost V 11 bases and J 5 bases, with 9 bases left between them. Germline V gene lookup returns CDR1 MNHNY and CDR2 SVGAGI (reference sequence). The CDR3 contains 10 residues.

This rearrangement joins TRBV6-1 to TRBJ2-7; D remains ambiguous. Per the germline V gene, CDR1 is MNHNS and CDR2 is SASEGT. V shed 0 bases and J shed 0 bases, with 3 bases lying between them. The CDR3 runs 13 residues. The CDR3 reads CASSEAASYEQYF. DNA for the CDR3: TGTGCCAGCAGTGAAGCAGCCTCCTACGAGCAGTACTTC.

V is TRBV6-6 and J is TRBJ2-7; 11 positions agree with TRBD2. J gave up 7 bases and V 5 bases, and 10 bases lay outside the gene matches. The CDR3 consists of 15 residues. Germline V lookup: CDR1 MNHNY, CDR2 SVGAGI (reference sequence). The DNA of the CDR3 is TGTGCCAGCAGTGGCGGGACTAGCGGCGAGGGGGAGCAGTACTTC. Translated: CASSGGTSGEGEQYF.

V gene TRBV28 combines with J gene TRBJ2-2; perhaps TRBD1 as D (6 bases). The CDR3 spans 16 residues. From germline, CDR1 is MDHEN and CDR2 SYDVKM. V lost 6 bases, J lost 5 bases, and 19 bases lay in between. The CDR3 region is CASRPTGTLGTGELFF. The DNA for the CDR3 is TGTGCCAGCAGGCCTACCGGGACATTGGGGACCGGGGAGCTGTTTTTT. Full variable domain (outside the CDR3, taken from reference TRBV28 and TRBJ2-2): DVKVTQSSRYLVKRTGEKVFLECVQDMDHENMFWYRQDPGLGLRLIYFSYDVKMKEKGDIPEGYSVSREKKERFSLILESASTNQTSMYLCASRPTGTLGTGELFFGEGSRLTVL.

Here the CDR3 DNA reads TGCGCCAGCAGCCCTGGACAGGGAAAAAGTAACGAGCAGTACTTC. Its protein product is CASSPGQGKSNEQYF. The rearrangement joins TRBV4-1 to TRBJ2-7, with 8 bases matching TRBD1. CDR1 is MGHRA and CDR2 is YSYEKL in the germline V gene. The trim removed 4 bases at V and 5 bases at J, leaving 10 bases unmatched. CDR3 length equals 15 residues.

This rearrangement joins TRBV11-2 to TRBJ2-1; 8 bases fit TRBD1. V was pared by 2 bases and J by 3 bases, with 6 bases of the junction left unmatched. The CDR3 has 16 residues. Germline CDR1 SGHAT, CDR2 FQNNGV. This CDR3 is CASSLIQGGNYNEQFF. The CDR3 DNA is TGTGCCAGCAGCTTAATACAGGGGGGAAACTACAATGAGCAGTTCTTC.

The J gene is TRBJ1-3, the V gene TRBV9; D not certain. CDR3 size: 12 residues. Germline CDR1 SGDLS, CDR2 YYNGEE. Between the trimmed V and J ends, which lost 5 bases and 7 bases, there was a span of 10 bases. In nucleotides, the CDR3 is TGTGCCAGCAGTGGACTTGGGAACACCATATATTTT. Residues: CASSGLGNTIYF.